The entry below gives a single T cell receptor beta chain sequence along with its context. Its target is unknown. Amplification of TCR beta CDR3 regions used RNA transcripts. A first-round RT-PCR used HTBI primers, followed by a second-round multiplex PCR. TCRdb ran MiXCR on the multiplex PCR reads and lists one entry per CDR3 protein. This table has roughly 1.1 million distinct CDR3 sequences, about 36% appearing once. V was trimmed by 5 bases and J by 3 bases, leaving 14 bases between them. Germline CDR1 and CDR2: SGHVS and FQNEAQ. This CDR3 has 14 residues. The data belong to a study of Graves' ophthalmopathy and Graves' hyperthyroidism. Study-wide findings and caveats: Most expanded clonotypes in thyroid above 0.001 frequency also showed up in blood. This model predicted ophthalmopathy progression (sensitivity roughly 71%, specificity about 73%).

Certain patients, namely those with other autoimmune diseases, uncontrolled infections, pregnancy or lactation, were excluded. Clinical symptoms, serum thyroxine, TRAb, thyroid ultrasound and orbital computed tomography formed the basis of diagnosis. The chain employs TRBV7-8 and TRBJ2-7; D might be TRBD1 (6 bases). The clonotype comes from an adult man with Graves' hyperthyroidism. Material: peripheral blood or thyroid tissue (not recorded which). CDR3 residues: CASSTRSTGYEQYF. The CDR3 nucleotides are TGTGCCAGCAGCACACGATCGACAGGCTACGAGCAGTACTTC.